A selection of T cell receptor beta chains follows, all from one sample in a study of cytomegalovirus exposure and HLA in healthy donors. Measured with immunoSEQ multiplex PCR; TCRdb has only the in-frame clones, and not every one. The data show about 110,000 clones, 80% seen once. The sequencing input was PBMCs. These receptors were obtained from a man between 50 and 59 years old in good health and CMV-seronegative. Each CDR3 is given without its conserved first and last residue. The order of the fields is CDR3 protein, V gene.

CDR3 protein: ASSEWREGYNEQF
V gene: TRBV9

CDR3 protein: ASSFPGGSTDEKLF
V gene: TRBV11-1

CDR3 protein: ASSLGGSASEQF
V gene: TRBV7-3

CDR3 protein: ASSLRLAGYEQY
V gene: TRBV27

CDR3 protein: ASSKTGTGRSYGYT
V gene: TRBV19

CDR3 protein: ASMGRETQY
V gene: TRBV30

CDR3 protein: ASSRDFSYEQY
V gene: TRBV2

CDR3 protein: ASSMRQTEAF
V gene: TRBV19

CDR3 protein: SVWDRSTYGYT
V gene: TRBV29-1

CDR3 protein: ASSVQLAGGPADEQF
V gene: TRBV9

CDR3 protein: SARTGMNTEAF
V gene: TRBV29-1

CDR3 protein: ASSVASGGAGEQY
V gene: TRBV9

CDR3 protein: ASRTKGVFDYGYT
V gene: TRBV7-2

CDR3 protein: ASGPRAGGRGEQF
V gene: TRBV28

CDR3 protein: AGRPGTPYNSPLH
V gene: TRBV6-6

CDR3 protein: TSSLRRRQGGETQY
V gene: TRBV1

CDR3 protein: ASSFGGLGGSDEQY
V gene: TRBV7-2

CDR3 protein: ASRYGNTIY
V gene: TRBV5-1

CDR3 protein: ASSQSVPSTDTQY
V gene: TRBV4-1

CDR3 protein: ASTQGSYQPQH
V gene: TRBV6-6

CDR3 protein: ASRTPGGCAENTIY
V gene: TRBV6-4

CDR3 protein: ASSLLPTGYGYT
V gene: TRBV27

CDR3 protein: ASSSTGGNQPQH
V gene: TRBV9

CDR3 protein: ASSVSSGGGGSYEQY
V gene: TRBV19

CDR3 protein: ATESRFTDTQY
V gene: TRBV7-2

CDR3 protein: ASSLGASCEQY
V gene: TRBV27

CDR3 protein: ASSPQGESHSNQPQH
V gene: TRBV7-2

CDR3 protein: ASMLSDYGYT
V gene: TRBV2

CDR3 protein: ASSPNPQGRDTEAF
V gene: TRBV19

CDR3 protein: ASSFRRGLTYGYT
V gene: TRBV11-2

CDR3 protein: ASSQGQGEYNEQF
V gene: TRBV7-6

CDR3 protein: ASSYAGGGNGELF
V gene: TRBV6-5